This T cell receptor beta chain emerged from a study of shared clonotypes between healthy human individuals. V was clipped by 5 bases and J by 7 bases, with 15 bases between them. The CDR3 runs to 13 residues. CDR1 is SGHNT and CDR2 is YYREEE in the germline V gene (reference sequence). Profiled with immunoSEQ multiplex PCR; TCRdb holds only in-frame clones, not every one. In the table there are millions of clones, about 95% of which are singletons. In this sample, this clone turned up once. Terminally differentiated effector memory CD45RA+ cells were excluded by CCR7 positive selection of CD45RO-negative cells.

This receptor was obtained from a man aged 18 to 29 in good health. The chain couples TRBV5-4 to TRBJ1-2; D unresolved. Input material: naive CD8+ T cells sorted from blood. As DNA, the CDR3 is TGTGCCAGCAGACCTGGGCCCGAAATTGGCTACACCTTC. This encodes CASRPGPEIGYTF.